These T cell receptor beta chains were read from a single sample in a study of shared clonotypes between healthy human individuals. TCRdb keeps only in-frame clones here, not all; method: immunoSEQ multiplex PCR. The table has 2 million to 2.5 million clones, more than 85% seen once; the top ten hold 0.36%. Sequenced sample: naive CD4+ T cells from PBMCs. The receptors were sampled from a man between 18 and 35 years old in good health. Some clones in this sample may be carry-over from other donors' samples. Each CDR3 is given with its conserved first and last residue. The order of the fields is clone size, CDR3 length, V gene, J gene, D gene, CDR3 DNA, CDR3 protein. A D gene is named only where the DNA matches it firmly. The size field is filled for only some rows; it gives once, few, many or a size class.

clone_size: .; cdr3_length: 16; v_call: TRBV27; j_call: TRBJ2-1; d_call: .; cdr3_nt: TGTGCCAGCAGTTCCCCTGTTGCGGGTATCCACAATGAGCAGTTCTTC; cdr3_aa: CASSSPVAGIHNEQFF
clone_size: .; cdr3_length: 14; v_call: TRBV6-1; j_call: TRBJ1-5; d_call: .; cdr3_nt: TGTGCCAGCAGACCCGTCATCCGGGGTCAGCCCCAGCATTTT; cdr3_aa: CASRPVIRGQPQHF
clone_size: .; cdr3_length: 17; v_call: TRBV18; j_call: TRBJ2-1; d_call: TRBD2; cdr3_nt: TGTGCCAGCTCACCAATTCAAGGGACTAGCGGGAGCCATGAGCAGTTCTTC; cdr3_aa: CASSPIQGTSGSHEQFF
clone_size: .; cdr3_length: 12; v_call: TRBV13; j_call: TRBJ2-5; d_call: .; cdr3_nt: TGTGCCAGCAGCCGCCACCAAGAGACCCAGTACTTC; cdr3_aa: CASSRHQETQYF
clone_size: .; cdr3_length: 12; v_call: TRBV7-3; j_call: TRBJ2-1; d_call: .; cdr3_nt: TGTGCCAGCAGCTTTGGGCGTGGTGAGCAGTTCTTC; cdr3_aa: CASSFGRGEQFF
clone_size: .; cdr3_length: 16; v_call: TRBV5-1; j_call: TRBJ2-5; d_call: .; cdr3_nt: TGCGCCAGCAGCCGAGGGTCGACAGCGACCCAAGAGACCCAGTACTTC; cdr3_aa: CASSRGSTATQETQYF
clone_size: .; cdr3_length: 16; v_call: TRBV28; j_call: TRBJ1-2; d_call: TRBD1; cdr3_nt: TGTGCCAGCAGTTTCCCCGGACAGGGGGCGCCTCGTGGCTACACCTTC; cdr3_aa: CASSFPGQGAPRGYTF
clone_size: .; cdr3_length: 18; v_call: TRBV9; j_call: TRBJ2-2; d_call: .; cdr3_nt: TGTGCCAGCAGCCCGAGGGGACAACCGAGGGTTAGATCCGGGGAGCTGTTTTTT; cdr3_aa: CASSPRGQPRVRSGELFF
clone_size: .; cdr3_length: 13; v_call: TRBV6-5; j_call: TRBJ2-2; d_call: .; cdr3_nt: TGTGCCAGCCGGGACTTCAAGGACGGGGAGCTGTTTTTT; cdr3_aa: CASRDFKDGELFF
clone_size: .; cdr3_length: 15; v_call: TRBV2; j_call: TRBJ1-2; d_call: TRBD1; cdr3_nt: TGTGCCAGCAGAATAAACAGGGGGCGCTTGGATGGCTACACCTTC; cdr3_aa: CASRINRGRLDGYTF
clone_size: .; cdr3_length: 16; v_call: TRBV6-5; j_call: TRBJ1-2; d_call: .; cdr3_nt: TGTGCCAGCAGTTACTCGCCGGATCCAGACTCCTATGGCTACACCTTC; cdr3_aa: CASSYSPDPDSYGYTF
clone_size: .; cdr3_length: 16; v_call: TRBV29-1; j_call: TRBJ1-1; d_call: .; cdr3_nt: TGCAGCGTTGTTGATACCGGGGGACCGCTGAACACTGAAGCTTTCTTT; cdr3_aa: CSVVDTGGPLNTEAFF
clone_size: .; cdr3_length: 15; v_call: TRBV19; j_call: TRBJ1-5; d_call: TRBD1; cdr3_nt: TGTGCCAGTAGTCCCGACAGGGCCCTCAATCAGCCCCAGCATTTT; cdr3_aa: CASSPDRALNQPQHF
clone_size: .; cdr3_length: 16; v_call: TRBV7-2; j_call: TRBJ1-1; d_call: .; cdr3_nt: TGTGCCAGCAGCCAAATACCGGGACCAAGGAACACTGAAGCTTTCTTT; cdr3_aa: CASSQIPGPRNTEAFF
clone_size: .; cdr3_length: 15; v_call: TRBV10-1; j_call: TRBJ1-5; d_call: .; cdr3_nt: TGCGCCAGCAGTGAGGACACTGGGGGCAATCAGCCCCAGCATTTT; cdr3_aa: CASSEDTGGNQPQHF
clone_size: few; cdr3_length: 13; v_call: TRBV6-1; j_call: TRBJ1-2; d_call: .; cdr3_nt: TGTGCCAGCAGTGTTCGCCAGCTGAATGGCTACACCTTC; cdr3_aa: CASSVRQLNGYTF
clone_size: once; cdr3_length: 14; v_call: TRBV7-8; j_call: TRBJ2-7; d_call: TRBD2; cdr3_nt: TGTGCCAGCAGCTTGGGGGGGAGATCCTACGAGCAGTACTTC; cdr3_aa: CASSLGGRSYEQYF
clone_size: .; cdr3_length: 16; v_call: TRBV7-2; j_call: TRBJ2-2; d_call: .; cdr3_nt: TGTGCCAGCAAGATAGCCCGGGCGAGGAACACCGGGGAGCTGTTTTTT; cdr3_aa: CASKIARARNTGELFF
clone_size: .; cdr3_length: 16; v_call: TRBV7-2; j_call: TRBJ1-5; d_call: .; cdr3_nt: TGTGCCAGCACGGTTGGAGGCGGGGGCGTCGGTCAGCCCCAGCATTTT; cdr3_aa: CASTVGGGGVGQPQHF
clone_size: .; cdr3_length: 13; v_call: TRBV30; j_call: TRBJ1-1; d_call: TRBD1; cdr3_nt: TGTGCCTGGAGTGCGGACAGGAGCACTGAAGCTTTCTTT; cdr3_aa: CAWSADRSTEAFF
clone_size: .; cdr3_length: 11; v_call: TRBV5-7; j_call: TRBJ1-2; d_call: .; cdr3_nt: TGTGCCAGCAGCTTCCTCCAAGGCTACACCTTC; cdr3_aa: CASSFLQGYTF
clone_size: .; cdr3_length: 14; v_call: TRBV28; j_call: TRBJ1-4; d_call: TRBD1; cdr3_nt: TGTGCCAGCAGTGGACAGGGGGGTGTGGGAAAACTGTTTTTT; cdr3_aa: CASSGQGGVGKLFF
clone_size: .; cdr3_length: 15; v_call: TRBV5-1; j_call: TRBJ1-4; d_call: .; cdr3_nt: TGCGCCAGCAGCCTGGGAGTCGCAACTAATGAAAAACTGTTTTTT; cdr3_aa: CASSLGVATNEKLFF
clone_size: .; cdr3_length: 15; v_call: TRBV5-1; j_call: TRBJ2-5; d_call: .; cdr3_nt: TGCGCCAGCAGCTTAATAGACAGAGTTATAGAGACCCAGTACTTC; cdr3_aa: CASSLIDRVIETQYF
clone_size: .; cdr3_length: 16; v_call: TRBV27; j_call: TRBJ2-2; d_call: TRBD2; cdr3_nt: TGTGCCAGCAGTTTTGGACTAGCGGTGAACACCGGGGAGCTGTTTTTT; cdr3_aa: CASSFGLAVNTGELFF
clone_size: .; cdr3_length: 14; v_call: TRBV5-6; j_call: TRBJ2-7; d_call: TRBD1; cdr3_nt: TGTGCCAGCAGCCCGCCGGGACAGGTATACGAGCAGTACTTC; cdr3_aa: CASSPPGQVYEQYF
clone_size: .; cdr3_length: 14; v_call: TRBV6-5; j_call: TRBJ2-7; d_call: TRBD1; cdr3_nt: TGTGCCAGCAGTCCCCTCAGGGGGTCCTACGAGCAGTACTTC; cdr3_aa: CASSPLRGSYEQYF
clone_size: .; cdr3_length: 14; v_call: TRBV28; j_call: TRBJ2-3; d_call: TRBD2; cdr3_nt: TGTGCCAGCAGTTTAGCGGGAGGGCCGTATACGCAGTATTTT; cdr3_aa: CASSLAGGPYTQYF
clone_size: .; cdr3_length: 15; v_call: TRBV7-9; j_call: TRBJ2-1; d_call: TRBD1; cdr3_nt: TGTGCCAGCAGCACAAGACAGGGTTCCTACAATGAGCAGTTCTTC; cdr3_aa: CASSTRQGSYNEQFF
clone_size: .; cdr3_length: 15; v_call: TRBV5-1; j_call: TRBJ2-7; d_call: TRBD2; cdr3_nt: TGCGCCAGCAGCTCCGGGACTAGCGGGAGCTCTCAGCAGTACTTC; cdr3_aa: CASSSGTSGSSQQYF
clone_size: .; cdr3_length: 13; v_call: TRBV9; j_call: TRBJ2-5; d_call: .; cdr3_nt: TGTGCCAGCAGCGTAGCTCCCCGAGAGACCCAGTACTTC; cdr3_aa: CASSVAPRETQYF
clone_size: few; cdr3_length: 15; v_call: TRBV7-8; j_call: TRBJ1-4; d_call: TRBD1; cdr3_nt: TGTGCCAGCAGCCCTCGGCAGGGGGGACGGGAAAAACTGTTTTTT; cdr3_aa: CASSPRQGGREKLFF
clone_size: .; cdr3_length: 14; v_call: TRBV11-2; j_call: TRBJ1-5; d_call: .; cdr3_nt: TGTGCCAGCAGCTTAAGACAGGCCGGTCAGCCCCAGCATTTT; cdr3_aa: CASSLRQAGQPQHF